This T cell receptor beta chain was found in a study of cytomegalovirus exposure and HLA in healthy donors (dated by TCRdb to 2016 to 2017). Study-level background: The 500 to 700 repertoires of the first cohort and the 110 or so validation repertoires were produced on the same platform, according to a later analysis. The study aimed to test whether cataloging public T cell receptors could reveal signatures of past pathogen exposure. To predict cytomegalovirus infection status, the study brought together high-throughput TCR immunosequencing, statistical association of individual TCRs with disease status, and machine learning. Along with the roughly 670-subject first cohort, a separate validation cohort of 120 different subjects was used.

The donors were included in the validation cohort of around 120 subjects, a group kept apart from the roughly 730-subject first cohort. Library method: the immunoSEQ multiplex PCR assay. For the original study's pipeline: To diagnose cytomegalovirus status from the catalog of TCR beta chain sequences, a statistical classification framework was built. TCRdb took this table from immuneACCESS and kept in-frame rearrangements with V and J called. Such tables lack part of the clones; where checked against another copy, unresolved V genes explain under half of the gap, and the rest is unexplained. D and trimming were read from the DNA, whereas the V and J calls and clone size are those reported in that table. The sample profile shows over 200,000 clones; roughly 83% of them were found once. Together, the top ten hold around 5.4% of the sample. Spanning cysteine to phenylalanine, the CDR3 consists of 16 amino acids. Left in the record is the CDR3 DNA by itself, 48 bases read in frame from the first base. From a lookup of the germline V gene, CDR1 and CDR2 are MNHEY and SVGAGI. The V and J ends are trimmed by 0 bases and 2 bases, leaving 13 bases between them.

The investigation overall reported the following: The authors suggested that the approach could potentially be extended to other disease states and immunological phenotypes. A total of roughly 160 TCR beta chains were listed by the study as associated with cytomegalovirus. A few of the identified cytomegalovirus-associated TCR beta chains were confirmed in vitro to be specific for cytomegalovirus antigens. The classifier was reported to diagnose cytomegalovirus status with high specificity and sensitivity in both the original cohort and the validation cohort. Most TCR sequences were observed very rarely across donors, whereas some public TCRs were present in many individuals. A later analysis had no HLA typing for the validation cohort, so co-occurrence there was scored across all 130 or so repertoires. Of the cluster scores, roughly 95% were above 0 in a later analysis, which found that TCRs clustered in the first cohort also tended to co-occur in the 95 to 150 validation repertoires.

About this clone: The antigen it binds to is not known. Base qualities are not provided; no much larger clone lies one nucleotide away.

Here the chain combines TRBV6-5 and TRBJ1-2; no D gene is confidently identified. Sequenced: PBMCs. The TCR comes from a woman younger than 35 in good health and CMV-seronegative. The sequenced DNA is TGTGCCAGCAGTTACTCGAACACCTCCCCCAACTATGGCTACACCTTC. Translation gives CASSYSNTSPNYGYTF.